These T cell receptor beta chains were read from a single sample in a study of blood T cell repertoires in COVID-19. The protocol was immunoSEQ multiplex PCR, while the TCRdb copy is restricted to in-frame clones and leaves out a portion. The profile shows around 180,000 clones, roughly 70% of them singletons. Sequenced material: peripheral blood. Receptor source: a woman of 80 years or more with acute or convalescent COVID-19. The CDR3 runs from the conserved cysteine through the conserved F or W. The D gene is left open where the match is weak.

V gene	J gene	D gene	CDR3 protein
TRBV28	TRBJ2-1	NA	CASRGVRGSYNEQFF
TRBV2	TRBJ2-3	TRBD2	CASSGTSGSTDTQYF
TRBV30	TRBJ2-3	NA	CAWSTASTDMQYF
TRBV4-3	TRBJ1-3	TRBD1	CASSHDRGSGNTIYF
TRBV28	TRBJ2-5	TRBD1	CASSPGTVKTQYF
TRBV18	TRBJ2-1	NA	CASSPPAYSYNEQFF
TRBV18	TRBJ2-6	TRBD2	CASSPGGAGANVLTF
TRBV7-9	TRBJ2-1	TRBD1	CASSFRDREVNEQFF
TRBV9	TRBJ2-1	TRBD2	CASSRTSGILNEQFF
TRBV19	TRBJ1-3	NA	CATSREDTIYF
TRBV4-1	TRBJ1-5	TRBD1	CASSQFTLGQGYNQPQHF
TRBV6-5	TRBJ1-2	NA	CASSTDSNYGYTF
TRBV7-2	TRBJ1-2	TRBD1	CASSGPGQGSGGYTF
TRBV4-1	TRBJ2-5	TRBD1	CASSPDRGQETQYF
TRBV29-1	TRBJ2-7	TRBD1	CSVEEQLKGQGYEQYF
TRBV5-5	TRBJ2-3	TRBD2	CASIGGSSGRFTDTQYF
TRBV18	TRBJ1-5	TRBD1	CASSRGTGPNQPQHF
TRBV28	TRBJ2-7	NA	CASSSPAAAHYEQYF
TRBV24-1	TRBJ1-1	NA	CATSFGSNTEAFF
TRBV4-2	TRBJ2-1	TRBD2	CASSQWTSKDEQFF
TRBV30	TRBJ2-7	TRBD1	CAWSVLDRGGHEQYF
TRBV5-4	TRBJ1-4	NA	CASSLQGGEKLFF
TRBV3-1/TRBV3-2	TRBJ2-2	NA	CASSQIPYTGELFF
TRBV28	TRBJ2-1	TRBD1	CASSFAGTVLNEQFF
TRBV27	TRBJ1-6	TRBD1	CASSLGAGQGSSPLHF
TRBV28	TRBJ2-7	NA	CASSLWSGASYEQYF
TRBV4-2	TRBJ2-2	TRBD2	CASSRGRSSGRGEHRGAVF
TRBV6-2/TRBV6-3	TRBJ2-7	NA	CASSQLDSSYEQYF
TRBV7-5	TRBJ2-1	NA	CARSAAASGRAYNEQFF
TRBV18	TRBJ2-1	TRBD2	CASSPPGSGRTYNEQFF
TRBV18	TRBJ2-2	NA	CASSPPPGNTGELFF
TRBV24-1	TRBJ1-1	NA	CATSDPPQGPLNTEAFF
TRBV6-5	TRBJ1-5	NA	CASTFDGDQPQHF
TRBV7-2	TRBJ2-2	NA	CASSFLEGTGELFF
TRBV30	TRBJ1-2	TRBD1	CAWSVGDRLGGYTF
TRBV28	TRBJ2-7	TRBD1	CASSPPDRGPEQYF
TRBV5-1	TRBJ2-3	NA	CASSVQGAAVSDTQYF
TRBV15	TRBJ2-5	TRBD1	CATSRDSTGKETQYF
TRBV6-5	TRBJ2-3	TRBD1	CASSNRQGVPDTQYF
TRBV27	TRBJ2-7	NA	CASSLSAPFYEQYF
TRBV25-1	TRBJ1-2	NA	CASSHRANGYTF
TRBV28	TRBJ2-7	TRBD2	CASRPGLSYEQYF
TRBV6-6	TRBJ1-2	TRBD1	CASSSQGVIRGYTF
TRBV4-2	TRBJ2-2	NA	CASSQYHSSTTGELFF
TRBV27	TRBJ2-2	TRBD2	CASSYGTSIRGELFF
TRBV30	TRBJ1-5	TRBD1	CAWGRQGDQPQHF
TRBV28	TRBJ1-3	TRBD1	CASRAPGQWDTIYF
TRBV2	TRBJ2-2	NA	CASSEVGSGELFF